The text below deals with one T cell receptor (beta chain). Its antigen target is currently unknown. Within one base of it there is no much larger clone, and no base qualities were kept. CDR3 length: 12 amino acids, cysteine to phenylalanine. CDR3 DNA only is kept here, 36 bases in frame from base 1. V is clipped by 3 bases and J by 1 base, and the sequence between their germline boundaries is 6 bases long. CDR1 and CDR2, looked up from the germline V gene (reference sequence), are GTSNPN and SVGIG. This sample stems from a study of beta chain features in type 1 diabetes (dated by TCRdb to the late 2010s). A note on the overall study: Patients and healthy donors did not differ in mean age, gender distribution, total cell number or subset yield. A total of under 140,000,000 sorted cells were examined across all samples, and the number of cells per subset was strongly correlated with RNA yield. Regulatory and stem cell-like memory subsets were obtained from only 8 patients and roughly 8 healthy donors, while naive and central memory subsets were obtained from all 28 donors. In the study, TCRB repertoires of sorted circulating CD4+ T cell subsets from recently diagnosed type 1 diabetes patients were compared with those of matched healthy donors.

The High Capacity cDNA Reverse Transcription Kit was used to reverse transcribe all of the isolated RNA, meaning that expressed TCRB transcripts were what got sequenced. Deep immunoSEQ sequencing was performed on naive, central memory and regulatory T cell samples, with an average of approximately 3.9 million total reads per sample. Sorted cells were lysed in RLT buffer and RNA was extracted with DNase-treated RNeasy Micro or Mini kits, depending on cell number. To prevent cross-contamination, every cell subset was processed on its own, while patient and healthy donor samples were processed together. The immunoSEQ multiplex PCR was used to amplify TCRB sequences from cDNA, generating 87-bp fragments that spanned the CDR3 region. Sequencing of the amplicons was done on the Illumina HiSeq platform. Per the authors' processing: Synthetic template baselines were used to correct PCR bias computationally, reads within Hamming distance 2 were collapsed, and singletons that could not be merged were discarded. By aligning reads against IMGT, V, D and J genes, CDR3 length, and insertions or deletions at six rearrangement sites were assigned. Clonotype counts were normalized to sorted cell number within each subset before computing true diversity and Gini coefficients with the tcR R package. Repertoire sharing was quantified using the overlap coefficient calculated on TCRB nucleotide sequences. Out-of-frame TCRB sequences from naive cells were analyzed to stand in for the pre-selection repertoire. The table was pulled from immuneACCESS by TCRdb, which kept in-frame rearrangements only. Such tables lose some clones; where checked, under half of the loss comes from unresolved V genes, and the rest has no known cause. That table supplies the V and J calls and clone size; D and trimming were determined from the DNA. In this sample the table shows 640,000 or so clones, more than 12% of which occur a single time. Of the sample, 0.03% to 0.045% falls within the top ten clones.

Each donor gave one peripheral blood draw, averaging roughly 0.11 L, which was collected into heparinised tubes. Naive, central memory, regulatory and stem cell-like memory CD4+ T cells were sorted on a BD FACSAria II using a panel including CD45RO, CCR7, CD25, CD127, CD95 and CD27. Every sorted population had a purity above 98%. PBMCs were isolated right away by Lymphoprep density gradient centrifugation and were stained directly, without culture. So that batch effects would be minimized, each experiment stained and sorted samples in pairs, pairing one healthy donor with one patient. Overall study outcomes, separate from this receptor: Patients with type 1 diabetes made fewer insertions and deleted more nucleotides at VDJ recombination sites, implying thymic rearrangement abnormalities. In all four CD4+ subsets, TCRB CDR3 length was moderately but significantly shorter in type 1 diabetes patients. HLA sub-analyses involved small numbers of individuals, so any influence of HLA type on TCRB rearrangement remained unresolved. Because cDNA was sequenced instead of genomic DNA, highly expressing activated cells could be over-represented, though the groups showed no difference in activation or CD3 levels. Naive, central memory and regulatory TCRB repertoires appeared more similar among patients than among healthy donors. PCR may preferentially amplify shorter templates, but because patient and control samples were amplified and corrected together, any resulting skew would affect both groups equally.

Sequenced input: naive CD4+ T cells from blood. The sample's cell subset or site label, in plain terms: true naive CD4+ T cells. The receptor was derived from a man between 18 and 29 years old with type 1 diabetes. Rearrangement joined TRBV30 to TRBJ1-1, with the D segment identity uncertain. The nucleotide sequence reads TGTGCCTGGAGGCAGTGGAACACTGAAGCTTTCTTT. The translation is CAWRQWNTEAFF. The entire variable domain, with the stretches around the CDR3 drawn from the reference TRBV30 and TRBJ1-1 proteins, is SQTIHQWPATLVQPVGSPLSLECTVEGTSNPNLYWYRQAAGRGLQLLFYSVGIGQISSEVPQNLSASRPQDRQFILSSKKLLLSDSGFYLCAWRQWNTEAFFGQGTRLTVV.